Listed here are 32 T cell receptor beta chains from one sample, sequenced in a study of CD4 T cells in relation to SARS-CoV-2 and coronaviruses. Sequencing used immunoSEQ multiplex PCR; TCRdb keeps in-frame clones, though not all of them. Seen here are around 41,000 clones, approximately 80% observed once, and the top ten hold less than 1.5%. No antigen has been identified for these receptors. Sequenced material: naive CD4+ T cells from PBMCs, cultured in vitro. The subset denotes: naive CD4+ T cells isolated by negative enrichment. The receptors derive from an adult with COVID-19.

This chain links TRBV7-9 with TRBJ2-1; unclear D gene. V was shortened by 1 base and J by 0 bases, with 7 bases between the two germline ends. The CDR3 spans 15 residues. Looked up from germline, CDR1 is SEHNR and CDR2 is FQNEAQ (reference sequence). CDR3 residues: CASSLGSSSYNEQFF. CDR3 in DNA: TGTGCCAGCAGCTTAGGTAGTAGCTCCTACAATGAGCAGTTCTTC.

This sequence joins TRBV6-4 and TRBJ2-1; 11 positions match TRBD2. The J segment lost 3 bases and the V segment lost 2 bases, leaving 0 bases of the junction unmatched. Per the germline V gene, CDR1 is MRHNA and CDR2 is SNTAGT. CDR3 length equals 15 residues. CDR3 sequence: CASSDTSGSYNEQFF. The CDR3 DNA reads TGTGCCAGCAGTGACACTAGCGGGAGCTACAATGAGCAGTTCTTC.

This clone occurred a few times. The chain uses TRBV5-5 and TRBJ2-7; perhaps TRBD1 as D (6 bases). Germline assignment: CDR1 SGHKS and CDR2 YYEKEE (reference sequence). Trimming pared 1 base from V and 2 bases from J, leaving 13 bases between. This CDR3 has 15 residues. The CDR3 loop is CASSLRTDGTYEQYF. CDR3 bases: TGTGCCAGCAGCTTGCGGACAGACGGAACCTACGAGCAGTACTTC.

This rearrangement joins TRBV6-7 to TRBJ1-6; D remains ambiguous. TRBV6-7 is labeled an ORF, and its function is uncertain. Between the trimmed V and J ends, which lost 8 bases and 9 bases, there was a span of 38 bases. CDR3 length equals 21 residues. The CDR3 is CASPILLAGGRLSTGGSPLHF. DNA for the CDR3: TGTGCCAGCCCTATTCTTCTAGCGGGAGGACGACTGTCCACGGGAGGTTCACCCCTCCACTTT.

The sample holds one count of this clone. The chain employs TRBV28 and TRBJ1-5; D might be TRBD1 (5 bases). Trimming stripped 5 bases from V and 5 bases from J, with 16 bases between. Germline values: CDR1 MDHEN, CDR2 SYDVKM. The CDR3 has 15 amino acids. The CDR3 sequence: CASSHPGGTHQPQHF. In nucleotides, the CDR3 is TGTGCCAGCAGTCACCCCGGGGGGACGCATCAGCCCCAGCATTTT. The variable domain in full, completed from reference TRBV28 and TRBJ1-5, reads DVKVTQSSRYLVKRTGEKVFLECVQDMDHENMFWYRQDPGLGLRLIYFSYDVKMKEKGDIPEGYSVSREKKERFSLILESASTNQTSMYLCASSHPGGTHQPQHFGDGTRLSIL.

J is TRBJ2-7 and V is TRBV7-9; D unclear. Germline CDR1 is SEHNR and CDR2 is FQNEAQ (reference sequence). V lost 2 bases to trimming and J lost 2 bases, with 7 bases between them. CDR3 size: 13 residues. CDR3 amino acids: CASSLHGTYEQYF. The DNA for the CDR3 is TGTGCCAGCAGCTTACACGGAACCTACGAGCAGTACTTC.

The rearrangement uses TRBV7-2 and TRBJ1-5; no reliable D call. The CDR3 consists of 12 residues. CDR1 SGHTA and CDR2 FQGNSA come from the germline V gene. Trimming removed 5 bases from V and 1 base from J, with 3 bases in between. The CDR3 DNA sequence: TGTGCCAGCAGCAGAAGCAATCAGCCCCAGCATTTT. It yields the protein CASSRSNQPQHF.

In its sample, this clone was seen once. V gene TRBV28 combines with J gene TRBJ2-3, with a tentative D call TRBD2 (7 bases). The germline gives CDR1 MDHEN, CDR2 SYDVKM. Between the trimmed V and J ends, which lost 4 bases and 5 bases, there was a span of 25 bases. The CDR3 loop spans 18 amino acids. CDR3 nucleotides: TGTGCCAGCAGTTACTCTCGTAGGGGGAGGGCCTGGGGAGATACGCAGTATTTT. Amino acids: CASSYSRRGRAWGDTQYF.

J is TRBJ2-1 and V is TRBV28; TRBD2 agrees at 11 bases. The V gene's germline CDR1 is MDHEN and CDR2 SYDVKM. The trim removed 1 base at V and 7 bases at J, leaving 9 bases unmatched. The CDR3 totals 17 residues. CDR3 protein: CASSLLYIAGGLNEQFF. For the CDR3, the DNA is TGTGCCAGCAGTTTATTGTACATAGCGGGAGGGTTGAATGAGCAGTTCTTC.

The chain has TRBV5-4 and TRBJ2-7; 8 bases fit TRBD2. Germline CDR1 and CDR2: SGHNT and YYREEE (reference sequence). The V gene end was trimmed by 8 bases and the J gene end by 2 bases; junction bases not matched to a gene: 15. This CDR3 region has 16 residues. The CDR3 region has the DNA TGTGCCAGTTCCCCGAAAGCGGGAGTATCACCCTACGAGCAGTACTTC. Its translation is CASSPKAGVSPYEQYF.

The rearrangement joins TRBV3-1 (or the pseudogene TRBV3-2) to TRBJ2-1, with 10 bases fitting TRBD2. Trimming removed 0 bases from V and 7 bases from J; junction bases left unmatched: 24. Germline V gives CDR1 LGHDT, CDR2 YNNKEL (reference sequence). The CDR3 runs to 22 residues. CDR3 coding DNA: TGTGCCAGCAGCCAAGATCCTGAAAACCCCACCCGGCGTACTAGCGGGATGAATGAGCAGTTCTTC. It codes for CASSQDPENPTRRTSGMNEQFF.

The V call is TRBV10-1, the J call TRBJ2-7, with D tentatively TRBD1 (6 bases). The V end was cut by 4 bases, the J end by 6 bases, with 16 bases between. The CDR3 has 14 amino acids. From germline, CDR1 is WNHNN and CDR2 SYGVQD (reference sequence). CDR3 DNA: TGCGCCAGCAGTGGGCAACAGGGAACAGGCGAGCAGTACTTC. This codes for CASSGQQGTGEQYF.

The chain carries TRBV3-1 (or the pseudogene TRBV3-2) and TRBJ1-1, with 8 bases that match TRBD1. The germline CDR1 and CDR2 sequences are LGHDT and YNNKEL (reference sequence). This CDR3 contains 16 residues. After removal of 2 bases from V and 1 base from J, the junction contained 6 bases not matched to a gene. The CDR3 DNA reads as TGTGCCAGCAGCCAATCAAGCGGGACAGGGAACACTGAAGCTTTCTTT. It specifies CASSQSSGTGNTEAFF.

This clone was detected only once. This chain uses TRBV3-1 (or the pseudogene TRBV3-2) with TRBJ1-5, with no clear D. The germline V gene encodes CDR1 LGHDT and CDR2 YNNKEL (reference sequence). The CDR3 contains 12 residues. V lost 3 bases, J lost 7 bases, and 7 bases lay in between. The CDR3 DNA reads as TGTGCCAGCAGCCATATCTTACAGCCCCAGCATTTT. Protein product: CASSHILQPQHF.

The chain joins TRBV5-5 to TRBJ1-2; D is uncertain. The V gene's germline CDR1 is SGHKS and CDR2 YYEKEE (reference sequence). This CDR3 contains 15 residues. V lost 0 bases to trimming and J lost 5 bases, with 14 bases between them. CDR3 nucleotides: TGTGCCAGCAGCTTGGCCACGAATGAGATTTATGGCTACACCTTC. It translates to CASSLATNEIYGYTF.

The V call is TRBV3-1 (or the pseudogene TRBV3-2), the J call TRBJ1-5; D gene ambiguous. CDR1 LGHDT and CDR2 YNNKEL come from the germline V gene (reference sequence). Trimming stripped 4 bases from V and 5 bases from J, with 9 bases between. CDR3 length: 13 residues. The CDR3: CASSRRLDQPQHF. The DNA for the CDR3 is TGTGCCAGCAGCCGAAGACTGGATCAGCCCCAGCATTTT.

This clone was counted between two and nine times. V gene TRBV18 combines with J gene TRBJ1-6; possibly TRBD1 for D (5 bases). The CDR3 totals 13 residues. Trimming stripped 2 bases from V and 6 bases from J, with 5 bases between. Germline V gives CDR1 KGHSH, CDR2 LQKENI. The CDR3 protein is CASSPGGNSPLHF. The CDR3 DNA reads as TGTGCCAGCTCACCAGGGGGTAATTCACCCCTCCACTTT.

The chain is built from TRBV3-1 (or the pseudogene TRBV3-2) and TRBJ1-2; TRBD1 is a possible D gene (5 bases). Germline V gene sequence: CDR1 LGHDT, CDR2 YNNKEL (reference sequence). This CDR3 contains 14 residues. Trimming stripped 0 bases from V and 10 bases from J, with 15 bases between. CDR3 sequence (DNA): TGTGCCAGCAGCCAAGAACCTCAGGGCAGGACCTACACCTTC. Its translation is CASSQEPQGRTYTF.

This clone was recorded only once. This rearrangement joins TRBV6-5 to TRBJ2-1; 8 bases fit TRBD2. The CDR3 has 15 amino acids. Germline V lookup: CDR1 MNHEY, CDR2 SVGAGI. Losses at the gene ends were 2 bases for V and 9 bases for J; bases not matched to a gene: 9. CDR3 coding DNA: TGTGCCAGCAGTTACCAGCGGGAGTCGTTTTCTGAGCAGTTCTTC. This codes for CASSYQRESFSEQFF.

The CDR3 nucleotides are TGTGCCAGCAGTTACCAGGAGAGGACCCAGTACTTC. Translating gives CASSYQERTQYF. The rearrangement joins TRBV28 to TRBJ2-5, with D unresolved. Germline CDR1 and CDR2: MDHEN and SYDVKM. The V gene lost 4 bases and the J gene lost 7 bases, with 10 bases spanning the gap. CDR3 length: 12 residues.

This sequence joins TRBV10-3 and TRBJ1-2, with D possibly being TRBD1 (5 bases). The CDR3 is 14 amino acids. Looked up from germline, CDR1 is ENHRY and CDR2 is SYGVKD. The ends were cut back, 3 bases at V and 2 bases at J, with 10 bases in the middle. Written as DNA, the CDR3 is TGTGCCATCAGTGAAAGCCGGGGGAACTATGGCTACACCTTC. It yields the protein CAISESRGNYGYTF.

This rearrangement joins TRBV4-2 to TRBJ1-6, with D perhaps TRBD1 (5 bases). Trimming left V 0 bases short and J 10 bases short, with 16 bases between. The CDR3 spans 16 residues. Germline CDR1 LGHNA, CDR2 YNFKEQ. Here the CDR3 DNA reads TGTGCCAGCAGCCAAGATAATCGTCAGTGGGGGTCACCCCTCCACTTT. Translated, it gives CASSQDNRQWGSPLHF.

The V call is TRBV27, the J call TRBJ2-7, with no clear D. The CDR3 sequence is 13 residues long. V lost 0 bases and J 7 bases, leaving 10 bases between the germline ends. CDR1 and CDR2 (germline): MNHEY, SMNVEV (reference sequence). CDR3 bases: TGTGCCAGCAGTTTATCGATCTTTCAGGAGCAGTACTTC. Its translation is CASSLSIFQEQYF.

The CDR3 DNA reads as TGTGCCAGCAGTAGAGACAGAACGCTCTATGGCTACACCTTC. Its protein is CASSRDRTLYGYTF. The chain has TRBV2 and TRBJ1-2; D may be TRBD1 (5 bases). The CDR3 is 14 residues long. V was pared by 5 bases and J by 4 bases, with 14 bases between. Per germline, CDR1 SNHLY and CDR2 FYNNEI. Filled out from reference TRBV2 and TRBJ1-2, the complete variable domain reads EPEVTQTPSHQVTQMGQEVILRCVPISNHLYFYWYRQILGQKVEFLVSFYNNEISEKSEIFDDQFSVERPDGSNFTLKIRSTKLEDSAMYFCASSRDRTLYGYTFGSGTRLTVV.

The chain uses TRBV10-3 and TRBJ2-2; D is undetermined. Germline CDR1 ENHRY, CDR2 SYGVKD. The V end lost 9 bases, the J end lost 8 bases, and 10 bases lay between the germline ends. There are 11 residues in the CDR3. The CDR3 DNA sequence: TGTGCCATGGGTACTCGGGGGGAGCTGTTTTTT. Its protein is CAMGTRGELFF.

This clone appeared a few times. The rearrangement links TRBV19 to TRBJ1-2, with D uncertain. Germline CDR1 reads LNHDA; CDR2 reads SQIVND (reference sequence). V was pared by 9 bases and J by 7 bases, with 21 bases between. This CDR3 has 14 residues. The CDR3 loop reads CARRDSQSNGGYTF. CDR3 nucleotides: TGTGCCAGGAGGGATTCACAAAGCAACGGTGGCTACACCTTC.

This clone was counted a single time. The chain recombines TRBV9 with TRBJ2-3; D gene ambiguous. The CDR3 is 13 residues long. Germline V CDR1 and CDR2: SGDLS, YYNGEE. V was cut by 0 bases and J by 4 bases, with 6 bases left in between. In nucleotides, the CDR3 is TGTGCCAGCAGCGTAGTTCAGGCAGATACGCAGTATTTT. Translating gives CASSVVQADTQYF.

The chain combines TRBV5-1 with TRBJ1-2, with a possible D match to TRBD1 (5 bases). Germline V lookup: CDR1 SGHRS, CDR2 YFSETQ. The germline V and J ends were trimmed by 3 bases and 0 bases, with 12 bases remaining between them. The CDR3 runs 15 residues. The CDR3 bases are TGCGCCAGCAGCTCCAATCGCAGGGCTAACTATGGCTACACCTTC. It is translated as CASSSNRRANYGYTF.

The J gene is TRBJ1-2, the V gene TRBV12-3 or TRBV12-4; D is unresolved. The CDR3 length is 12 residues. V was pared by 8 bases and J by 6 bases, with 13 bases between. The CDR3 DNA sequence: TGTGCCAGCCGCCCCGATAGTGATGGCTACACCTTC. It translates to CASRPDSDGYTF.

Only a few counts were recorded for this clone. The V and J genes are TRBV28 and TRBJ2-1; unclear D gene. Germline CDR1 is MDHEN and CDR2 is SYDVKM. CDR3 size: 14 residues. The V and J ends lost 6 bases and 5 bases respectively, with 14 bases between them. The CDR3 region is CASRPGSADNEQFF. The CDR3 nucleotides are TGTGCCAGCAGACCTGGAAGTGCGGACAATGAGCAGTTCTTC.

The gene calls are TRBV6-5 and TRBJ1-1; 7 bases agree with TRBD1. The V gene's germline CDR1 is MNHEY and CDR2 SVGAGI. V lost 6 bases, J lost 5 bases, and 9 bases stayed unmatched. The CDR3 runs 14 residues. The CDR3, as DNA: TGTGCCAGCAGGCCACCCGGGACAGAAACTGAAGCTTTCTTT. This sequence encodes CASRPPGTETEAFF.

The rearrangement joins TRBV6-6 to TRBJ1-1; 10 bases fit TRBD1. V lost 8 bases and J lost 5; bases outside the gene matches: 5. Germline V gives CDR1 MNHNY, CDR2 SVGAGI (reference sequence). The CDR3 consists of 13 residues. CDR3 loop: CASVRQGATEAFF. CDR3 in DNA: TGTGCCAGCGTTAGACAGGGGGCTACTGAAGCTTTCTTT.